The present entry profiles one TCR beta chain with its context. Its specificity is unknown. The CDR3 covers 16 residues. In germline, CDR1 is GTSNPN, CDR2 SVGIG (reference sequence). Trimming removed 0 bases at V and 2 bases at J, with 16 bases between. This table comes from immunoSEQ multiplex PCR, and its TCRdb copy is limited to in-frame clones, with some not included. The sample records over 120,000 clones, about 91% being singletons. This entry belongs to a study of T cell responses to AZD1222 COVID-19 vaccine. Overall study findings and caveats: Clonal diversity may have been underestimated, and the donors were mostly white British, with more females than males.

The clonotype originates from an adult in good health. The chain links TRBV30 to TRBJ1-2; D gene unclear. The sequences come from peripheral blood, collected on day 0 of AZD1222 vaccination. Here the CDR3 DNA reads TGTGCCTGGAGTGTACCCCCCACGGGGATCAACTATGGCTACACCTTC. Protein: CAWSVPPTGINYGYTF.